What follows are 5 T cell receptor beta chains derived from one specimen sequenced in a study of human T cells and chemical hapten exposure. Time point meaning: patch test 3, about 24 weeks after DPC sensitization. Treatment: therapeutic diphenylcyclopropenone sensitization with weekly scalp DPC. TCRdb re-called the RACE reads with MiXCR, one entry per CDR3 protein. The sample consists of around 150,000 distinct CDR3 sequences, approximately 30% of them appearing once. The sequencing used whole blood, collected in connection with sensitization to the hapten diphenylcyclopropenone (DPC). The receptor source for this set is a young woman with alopecia areata. Some clones in this sample may be carry-over from other donors' samples.

The sample holds a few counts of this clonotype. The gene calls are TRBV11-2 and TRBJ2-5, with D possibly being TRBD2 (7 bases). Germline V gene lookup returns CDR1 SGHAT and CDR2 FQNNGV. V was shortened by 4 bases and J by 5 bases, with 20 bases between the two germline ends. The CDR3 has 16 residues. The CDR3 DNA reads TGTGCCAGCAGCTCCGCCGCCGGGGGGCTGGAGGAGACCCAGTACTTC. It specifies CASSSAAGGLEETQYF.

The genes are TRBV6-1 and TRBJ2-7; D is ambiguous. Germline assignment: CDR1 MNHNS and CDR2 SASEGT. The CDR3 covers 14 residues. Trimming removed 4 bases at V and 0 bases at J, with 10 bases between. In nucleotides, the CDR3 is TGTGCCAGCAGTGCCTTAGAGACCTCCTACGAGCAGTACTTC. Translating gives CASSALETSYEQYF.

The chain has TRBV6-4 and TRBJ2-2; D might be TRBD1 (5 bases). The germline gives CDR1 MRHNA, CDR2 SNTAGT. This CDR3 contains 16 residues. V was cut by 7 bases and J by 3 bases, with 18 bases left in between. The CDR3 reads CASKRTTVKDTGELFF. CDR3 DNA: TGTGCCAGCAAAAGAACGACAGTGAAGGACACCGGGGAGCTGTTTTTT.

V usage is TRBV29-1 and J usage is TRBJ1-2; TRBD1 matches at 10 bases. In germline, CDR1 is SQVTM, CDR2 ANQGSEA. V shed 1 base and J 1 base; nucleotides not matched to a gene: 6. CDR3 length equals 16 residues. The CDR3 DNA follows: TGCAGCGTTGAAGGTGGGGGACAGGGGTTTAACTATGGCTACACCTTC. Its translation is CSVEGGGQGFNYGYTF. Drawing the rest from reference TRBV29-1 and TRBJ1-2, the complete variable domain is SAVISQKPSRDICQRGTSLTIQCQVDSQVTMMFWYRQQPGQSLTLIATANQGSEATYESGFVIDKFPISRPNLTFSTLTVSNMSPEDSSIYLCSVEGGGQGFNYGYTFGSGTRLTVV.

This sequence joins TRBV20-1 and TRBJ1-2; D call uncertain. From germline, CDR1 is DFQATT and CDR2 SNEGSKA (reference sequence). This CDR3 has 12 amino acids. V lost 3 bases and J 10 bases, leaving 15 bases between the germline ends. The CDR3 DNA reads as TGCAGTGCTAGCCCCCCCGGACCCGACTACACCTTC. As protein: CSASPPGPDYTF.